A single sample gave rise to the 10 T cell receptor beta chains below, sequenced in a study of cytotoxic CD8 clonotypes in ibrutinib-treated CLL. The table came from immunoSEQ multiplex PCR; TCRdb's copy has only in-frame clones and leaves some out. The sample comprises over 100,000 clones, 80% to 90% of which are singletons, and roughly 2% rests with the top ten. Sequences were derived from PBMCs, sampled after 24 months of ibrutinib treatment. These receptors came from a human donor with chronic lymphocytic leukemia.

V is TRBV10-3 and J is TRBJ2-3; the D gene is possibly TRBD2 (7 bases). CDR1 and CDR2 from the germline V gene are ENHRY and SYGVKD. This CDR3 is 16 amino acids long. Trimming pared 4 bases from V and 2 bases from J, leaving 16 bases between. The CDR3 DNA reads TGTGCCATCAGTGGGCGGGCGGGGGCCTCCACAGATACGCAGTATTTT. It translates to CAISGRAGASTDTQYF.

The gene calls are TRBV28 and TRBJ1-6; TRBD1 aligns across 7 bases. This CDR3 has 17 amino acids. V gave up 6 bases and J gave up 3 bases; unmatched junction bases: 11. CDR1 and CDR2 (germline): MDHEN, SYDVKM. The CDR3 sequence is CASSTRGQALYNSPLHF. The CDR3 region has the DNA TGTGCCAGCAGCACTCGTGGACAGGCGCTCTATAATTCACCCCTCCACTTT. Using reference TRBV28 and TRBJ1-6 for the parts outside the CDR3, the full variable domain is DVKVTQSSRYLVKRTGEKVFLECVQDMDHENMFWYRQDPGLGLRLIYFSYDVKMKEKGDIPEGYSVSREKKERFSLILESASTNQTSMYLCASSTRGQALYNSPLHFGNGTRLTVT.

The genes are TRBV4-1 and TRBJ2-1, with 15 nucleotides matching TRBD2. The CDR3 contains 16 residues. The J segment lost 9 bases and the V segment lost 0 bases, leaving 3 bases of the junction unmatched. From germline, CDR1 is MGHRA and CDR2 YSYEKL. The CDR3 reads CASSQDGGLAGGEQFF. The CDR3 DNA reads as TGCGCCAGCAGCCAAGATGGGGGACTAGCGGGGGGTGAGCAGTTCTTC.

V is TRBV29-1 and J is TRBJ1-2; no clear D gene. Germline V gene sequence: CDR1 SQVTM, CDR2 ANQGSEA. Between the trimmed V and J ends, which lost 3 bases and 1 base, there was a span of 9 bases. The CDR3 consists of 13 residues. For the CDR3, the DNA is TGCAGCGTTGATGGGGAGGGTAACTATGGCTACACCTTC. This translates into CSVDGEGNYGYTF.

The table lists this clone with a count of one. The chain recombines TRBV15 with TRBJ2-1; the D gene is possibly TRBD2 (5 bases). V lost 1 base and J 5 bases, leaving 24 bases between the germline ends. CDR1 LNHNV and CDR2 YYDKDF come from the germline V gene (reference sequence). CDR3 length equals 19 residues. The CDR3 nucleotides read TGTGCCACCAGCAGAGGAATGGAAGGGTCGGGGTTTTTCCACAATGAGCAGTTCTTC. Amino acid sequence: CATSRGMEGSGFFHNEQFF.

A few counts support this clone. V usage is TRBV7-2 and J usage is TRBJ1-4; D might be TRBD1 (6 bases). This CDR3 has 14 residues. V was shortened by 4 bases and J by 7 bases, with 13 bases between the two germline ends. From germline, CDR1 is SGHTA and CDR2 FQGNSA. The CDR3 DNA reads as TGTGCCAGCAGCTCTGGACAGACCTTTGAAAAACTGTTTTTT. It codes for CASSSGQTFEKLFF.

V and J are TRBV11-1 and TRBJ1-6; 7 bases line up with TRBD1. CDR3 length equals 15 residues. V dropped 4 bases and J dropped 6; count of bases not matched to a gene: 6. The germline CDR1 and CDR2 sequences are SGHAT and FQDESV (reference sequence). The CDR3 loop reads CASSSTGTANSPLHF. The CDR3 nucleotides read TGTGCCAGCAGCTCCACCGGGACAGCTAATTCACCCCTCCACTTT. The full variable domain, its missing parts supplied by reference TRBV11-1 and TRBJ1-6, is EAEVAQSPRYKITEKSQAVAFWCDPISGHATLYWYRQILGQGPELLVQFQDESVVDDSQLPKDRFSAERLKGVDSTLKIQPAELGDSAMYLCASSSTGTANSPLHFGNGTRLTVT.

CDR3 nucleotides: TGTGCCAGCAGCGTAGACGAGAGGCTTGGAAACACCATATATTTT. The encoded protein is CASSVDERLGNTIYF. The chain is built from TRBV13 and TRBJ1-3; D is unresolved. Looked up from germline, CDR1 is PRHDT and CDR2 is FYEKMQ (reference sequence). The CDR3 has 15 residues. The V and J ends lost 5 bases and 3 bases respectively, with 14 bases between them. The complete variable domain, with remaining parts taken from reference TRBV13 and TRBJ1-3, reads AAGVIQSPRHLIKEKRETATLKCYPIPRHDTVYWYQQGPGQDPQFLISFYEKMQSDKGSIPDRFSAQQFSDYHSELNMSSLELGDSALYFCASSVDERLGNTIYFGEGSWLTVV.

This chain uses TRBV19 with TRBJ2-2; no clear D. Germline V gives CDR1 LNHDA, CDR2 SQIVND (reference sequence). The V and J ends lost 3 bases and 0 bases respectively, with 5 bases between them. The CDR3 totals 14 residues. The CDR3 region is CASSISTNTGELFF. CDR3 coding DNA: TGTGCCAGTAGTATCTCGACGAACACCGGGGAGCTGTTTTTT. Supplemented by reference TRBV19 and TRBJ2-2, the full variable domain reads DGGITQSPKYLFRKEGQNVTLSCEQNLNHDAMYWYRQDPGQGLRLIYYSQIVNDFQKGDIAEGYSVSREKKESFPLTVTSAQKNPTAFYLCASSISTNTGELFFGEGSRLTVL.

This clone has more than one count but fewer than ten. CDR3 sequence reads: CAISESYSPLHF. The CDR3 nucleotides read TGTGCCATCAGTGAGTCGTATTCACCCCTCCACTTT. The J gene is TRBJ1-6, the V gene TRBV10-3; D unclear. Germline values: CDR1 ENHRY, CDR2 SYGVKD. Trimming took 0 bases from V and 8 from J, leaving 2 bases between them. The CDR3 contains 12 residues.